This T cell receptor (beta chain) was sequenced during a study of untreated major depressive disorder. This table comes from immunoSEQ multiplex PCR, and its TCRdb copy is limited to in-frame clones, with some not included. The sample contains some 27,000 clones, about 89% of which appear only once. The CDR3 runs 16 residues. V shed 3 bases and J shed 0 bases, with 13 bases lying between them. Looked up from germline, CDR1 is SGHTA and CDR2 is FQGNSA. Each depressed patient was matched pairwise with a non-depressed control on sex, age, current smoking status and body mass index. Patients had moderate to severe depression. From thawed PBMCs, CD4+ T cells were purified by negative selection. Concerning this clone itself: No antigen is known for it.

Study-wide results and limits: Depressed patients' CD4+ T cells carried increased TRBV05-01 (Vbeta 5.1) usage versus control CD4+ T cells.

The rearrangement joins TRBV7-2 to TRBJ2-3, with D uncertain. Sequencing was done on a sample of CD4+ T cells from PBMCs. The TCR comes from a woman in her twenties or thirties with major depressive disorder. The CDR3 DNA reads TGTGCCAGCAGCTTCCCTTTAGCTGGGAGCACAGATACGCAGTATTTT. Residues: CASSFPLAGSTDTQYF.